Listed below are T cell receptor beta chains from one sample, sequenced in a study of CD8+CD57+ T cells in acquired aplastic anemia. A single record per CDR3 protein comes from TCRdb applying MiXCR to the reads. The sample has roughly 500,000 distinct CDR3 sequences, around a third seen once. Sequenced input: sorted CD4+, CD8+, or CD8+CD57+ T cells (not recorded which) from PBMCs. All receptors come from a human donor with aplastic anemia. CDR3s include the opening cysteine and the closing phenylalanine or tryptophan. The D gene is left open where the match is weak. Expanded clones are given a class, and other clones once, few, many or no size at all.

j_gene: TRBJ2-2
v_gene: TRBV24-1
d_gene: NA
abundance: many
len: 14
CDR3aa: CATTPQSNTGELFF
CDR3nt: TGTGCCACCACTCCCCAGTCGAACACCGGGGAGCTGTTTTTT

j_gene: TRBJ2-3
v_gene: TRBV11-2
d_gene: NA
abundance: NA
len: 15
CDR3aa: CASSLDGGFTDTQYF
CDR3nt: TGTGCCAGCAGCTTAGATGGGGGATTCACAGATACGCAGTATTTT

j_gene: TRBJ2-7
v_gene: TRBV28
d_gene: TRBD2
abundance: few
len: 15
CDR3aa: CASTPLGEGHYEQYF
CDR3nt: TGTGCCAGCACTCCCCTCGGGGAGGGGCACTACGAGCAGTACTTC

j_gene: TRBJ1-3
v_gene: TRBV10-3
d_gene: NA
abundance: NA
len: 14
CDR3aa: CAISDRNSGNTIYF
CDR3nt: TGTGCCATCAGTGATCGGAACTCTGGAAACACCATATATTTT

j_gene: TRBJ2-5
v_gene: TRBV6-1
d_gene: TRBD2
abundance: NA
len: 16
CDR3aa: CASRAGLAGGKETQYF
CDR3nt: TGTGCCAGCAGGGCGGGACTAGCGGGGGGGAAAGAGACCCAGTACTTC

j_gene: TRBJ1-4
v_gene: TRBV10-3
d_gene: NA
abundance: few
len: 15
CDR3aa: CAISEKGSTNEKLFF
CDR3nt: TGTGCCATCAGTGAGAAGGGTTCAACTAATGAAAAACTGTTTTTT

j_gene: TRBJ2-1
v_gene: TRBV11-1
d_gene: TRBD2
abundance: many
len: 15
CDR3aa: CASSSTSGSHNEQFF
CDR3nt: TGTGCCAGCAGCTCAACTAGCGGGTCTCACAATGAGCAGTTCTTC

j_gene: TRBJ1-5
v_gene: TRBV6-1
d_gene: TRBD1
abundance: NA
len: 15
CDR3aa: CASRLTGTSNQPQHF
CDR3nt: TGTGCCAGCAGGTTGACAGGGACGAGCAATCAGCCCCAGCATTTT

j_gene: TRBJ2-7
v_gene: TRBV6-1
d_gene: NA
abundance: many
len: 14
CDR3aa: CASSLGRSSYEQYF
CDR3nt: TGTGCCAGCAGCCTTGGACGTAGCTCCTACGAGCAGTACTTC

j_gene: TRBJ2-4
v_gene: TRBV2
d_gene: NA
abundance: NA
len: 13
CDR3aa: CASGEIAKNIQYF
CDR3nt: TGTGCCAGCGGGGAAATAGCCAAAAACATTCAGTACTTC